The 2 T cell receptor beta chains below all came from one sample that was sequenced in a study of shared clonotypes between healthy human individuals (dated by TCRdb to about 2020). Library preparation was by the immunoSEQ multiplex PCR assay. The table was pulled from immuneACCESS by TCRdb, which kept in-frame rearrangements only. Such tables lose some clones; where checked, under half of the loss comes from unresolved V genes, and the rest has no known cause. Here the sample has about 460,000 clones; 60% to 80% occur a single time. The ten largest clones represent approximately 12% of the sample. The material sequenced was PBMCs. Receptors were obtained from a woman aged 40 to 55 in good health. Some clones in this sample may be carry-over from other donors' samples.

The chain couples TRBV5-1 to TRBJ2-2, with D unresolved. With 4 bases removed from V and 6 bases from J, the gap between germline ends came to 16 bases. Germline V gives CDR1 SGHRS, CDR2 YFSETQ. The CDR3 length is 15 residues. CDR3 region: CASSPDLGYPGELFF. CDR3 sequence (DNA): TGCGCCAGCAGCCCCGACCTGGGGTATCCCGGGGAGCTGTTTTTT.

V usage is TRBV2 and J usage is TRBJ2-1; perhaps TRBD2 as D (6 bases). The CDR3 totals 13 residues. Germline V gene data show CDR1 as SNHLY and CDR2 as FYNNEI. V was shortened by 8 bases and J by 0 bases, with 8 bases between the two germline ends. The CDR3 nucleotides read TGTGCCAGCGACGGGAGCTCCTACAATGAGCAGTTCTTC. This encodes CASDGSSYNEQFF.